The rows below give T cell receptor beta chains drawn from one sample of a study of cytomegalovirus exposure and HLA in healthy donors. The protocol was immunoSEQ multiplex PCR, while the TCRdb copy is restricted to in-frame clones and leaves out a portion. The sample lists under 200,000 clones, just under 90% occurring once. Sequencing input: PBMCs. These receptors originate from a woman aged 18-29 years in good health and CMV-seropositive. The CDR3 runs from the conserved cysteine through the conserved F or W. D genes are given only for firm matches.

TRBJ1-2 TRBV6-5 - TGTGCCAGCAGGACGGACAGCGGCTATGGCTACACCTTC CASRTDSGYGYTF
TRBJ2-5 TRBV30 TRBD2 TGTGCCTGGGGTTCTCCCAGCGGGAGCGGAGAGACCCAGTACTTC CAWGSPSGSGETQYF
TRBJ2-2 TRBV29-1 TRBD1 TGCAGCGCTAGATCCCGGGACAGGGTCACCGGGGAGCTGTTTTTT CSARSRDRVTGELFF
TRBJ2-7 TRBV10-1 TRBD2 TGCGCCAGCAGTTTGACTAGCGGGAAAAGTGAGCAGTACTTC CASSLTSGKSEQYF
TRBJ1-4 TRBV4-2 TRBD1 TGTGCCAGCAGCCAAGGCCTGGGACAGAATAATGAAAAACTGTTTTTT CASSQGLGQNNEKLFF
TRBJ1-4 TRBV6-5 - TGTGCCAGCTCAACAGGACGAGCAACTAATGAAAAACTGTTTTTT CASSTGRATNEKLFF
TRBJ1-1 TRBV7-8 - TGTGCCACCTCCCGGGTCGGCACTGAAGCTTTCTTT CATSRVGTEAFF
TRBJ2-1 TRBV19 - TGTGCCAGTAGGGGGAGGAACAATGAGCAGTTCTTC CASRGRNNEQFF
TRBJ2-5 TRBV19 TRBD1 TGTGCCAGTAGTATCCTTTCCGGGACAGGGCAAGAGACCCAGTACTTC CASSILSGTGQETQYF
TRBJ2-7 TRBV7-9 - TGTGCCAGCAGCTCAGTTGTCGAGCAGTACTTC CASSSVVEQYF
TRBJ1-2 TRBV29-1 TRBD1 TGCAGCGCTGGGCAGGGGGCTGGGGGCTACACCTTC CSAGQGAGGYTF
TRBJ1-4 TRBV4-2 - TGTGCCAGCAGCCAAGGGACCGGGGGGATTGCAACTAATGAAAAACTGTTTTTT CASSQGTGGIATNEKLFF